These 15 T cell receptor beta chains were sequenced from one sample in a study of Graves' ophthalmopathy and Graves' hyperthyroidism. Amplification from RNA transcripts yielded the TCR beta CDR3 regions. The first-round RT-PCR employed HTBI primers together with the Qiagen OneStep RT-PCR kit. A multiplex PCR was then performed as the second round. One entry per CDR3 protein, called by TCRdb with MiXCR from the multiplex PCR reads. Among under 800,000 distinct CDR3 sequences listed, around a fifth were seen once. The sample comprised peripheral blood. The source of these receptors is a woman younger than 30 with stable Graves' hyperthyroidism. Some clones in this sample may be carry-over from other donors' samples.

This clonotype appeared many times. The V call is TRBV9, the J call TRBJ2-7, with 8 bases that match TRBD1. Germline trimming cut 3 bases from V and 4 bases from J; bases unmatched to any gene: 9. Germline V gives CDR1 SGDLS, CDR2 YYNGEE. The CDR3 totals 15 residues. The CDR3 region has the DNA TGTGCCAGCAGCGCGGACGTCGACAGGGGTTACGAGCAGTACTTC. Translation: CASSADVDRGYEQYF. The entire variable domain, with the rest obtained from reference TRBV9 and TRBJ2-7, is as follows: DSGVTQTPKHLITATGQRVTLRCSPRSGDLSVYWYQQSLDQGLQFLIQYYNGEERAKGNILERFSAQQFPDLHSELNLSSLELGDSALYFCASSADVDRGYEQYFGPGTRLTVT.

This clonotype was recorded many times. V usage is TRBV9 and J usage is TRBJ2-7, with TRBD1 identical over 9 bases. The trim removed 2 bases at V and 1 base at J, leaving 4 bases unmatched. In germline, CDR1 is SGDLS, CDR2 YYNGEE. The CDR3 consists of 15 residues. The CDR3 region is CASSVRDRESYEQYF. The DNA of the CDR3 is TGTGCCAGCAGCGTCCGGGACAGGGAATCCTACGAGCAGTACTTC.

This chain's CDR3 is CASSPLVAQAKNIQYF. The DNA of the CDR3 is TGTGCCAGCAGTCCCCTTGTGGCCCAGGCCAAAAACATTCAGTACTTC. The chain combines TRBV28 with TRBJ2-4; D unresolved. Between the trimmed V and J ends, which lost 5 bases and 1 base, there was a span of 15 bases. The CDR3 length is 16 residues. CDR1 is MDHEN and CDR2 is SYDVKM in the germline V gene.

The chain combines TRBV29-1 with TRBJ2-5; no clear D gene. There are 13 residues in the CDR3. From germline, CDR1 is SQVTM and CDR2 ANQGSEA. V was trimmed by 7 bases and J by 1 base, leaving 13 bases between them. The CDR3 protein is CSGKQHLQETQYF. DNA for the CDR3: TGCAGCGGGAAACAGCACCTCCAAGAGACCCAGTACTTC. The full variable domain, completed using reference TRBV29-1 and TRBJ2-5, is SAVISQKPSRDICQRGTSLTIQCQVDSQVTMMFWYRQQPGQSLTLIATANQGSEATYESGFVIDKFPISRPNLTFSTLTVSNMSPEDSSIYLCSGKQHLQETQYFGPGTRLLVL.

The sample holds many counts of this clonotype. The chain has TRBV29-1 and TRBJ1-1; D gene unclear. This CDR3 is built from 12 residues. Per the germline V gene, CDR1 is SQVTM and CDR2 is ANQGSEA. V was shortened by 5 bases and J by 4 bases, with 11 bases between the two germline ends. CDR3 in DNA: TGCAGCGTTTTAGGGCAGTCCACTGAAGCTTTCTTT. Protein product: CSVLGQSTEAFF.

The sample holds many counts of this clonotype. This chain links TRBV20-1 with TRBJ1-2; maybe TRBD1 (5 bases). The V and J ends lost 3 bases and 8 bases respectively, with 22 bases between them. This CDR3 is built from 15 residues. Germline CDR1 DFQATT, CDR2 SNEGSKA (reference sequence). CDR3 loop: CSASSGQPLFGGYTF. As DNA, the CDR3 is TGCAGTGCTAGCTCAGGACAACCTCTTTTTGGAGGCTACACCTTC.

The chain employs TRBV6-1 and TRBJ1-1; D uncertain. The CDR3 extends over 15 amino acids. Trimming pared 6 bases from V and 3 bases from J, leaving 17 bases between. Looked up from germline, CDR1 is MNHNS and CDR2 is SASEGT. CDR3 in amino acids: CASSLQSHGDTEAFF. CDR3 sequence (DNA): TGTGCCAGCAGCCTACAGTCACACGGGGACACTGAAGCTTTCTTT.

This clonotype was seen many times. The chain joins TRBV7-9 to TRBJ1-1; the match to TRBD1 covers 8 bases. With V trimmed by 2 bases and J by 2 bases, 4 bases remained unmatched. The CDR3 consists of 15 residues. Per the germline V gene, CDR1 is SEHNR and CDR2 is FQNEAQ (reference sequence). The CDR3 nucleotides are TGTGCCAGCAGCTTACTTCAGGGGGCTAACACTGAAGCTTTCTTT. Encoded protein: CASSLLQGANTEAFF.

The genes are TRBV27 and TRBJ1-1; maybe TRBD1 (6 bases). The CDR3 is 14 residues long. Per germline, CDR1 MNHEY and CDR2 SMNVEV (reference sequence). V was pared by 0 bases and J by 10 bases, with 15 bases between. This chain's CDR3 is CASSLSGYRVLAFF. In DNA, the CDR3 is TGTGCCAGCAGTTTATCGGGCTACAGGGTCTTAGCTTTCTTT.

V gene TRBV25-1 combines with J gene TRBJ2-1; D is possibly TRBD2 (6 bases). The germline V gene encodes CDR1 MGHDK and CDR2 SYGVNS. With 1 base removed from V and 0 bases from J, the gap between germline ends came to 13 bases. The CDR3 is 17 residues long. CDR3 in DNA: TGTGCCAGCAGTGAATCTACGGGGGTTGTCTCCTACAATGAGCAGTTCTTC. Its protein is CASSESTGVVSYNEQFF.

The CDR3 coding sequence is TGCGCCAGCAGCCACCCCCTGGGAACTTTTCAAGAGACCCAGTACTTC. Its protein product is CASSHPLGTFQETQYF. The chain uses TRBV5-1 and TRBJ2-5; D not resolved. V lost 4 bases and J lost 2, with 18 bases in between. Germline V gene sequence: CDR1 SGHRS, CDR2 YFSETQ. The CDR3 totals 16 residues.

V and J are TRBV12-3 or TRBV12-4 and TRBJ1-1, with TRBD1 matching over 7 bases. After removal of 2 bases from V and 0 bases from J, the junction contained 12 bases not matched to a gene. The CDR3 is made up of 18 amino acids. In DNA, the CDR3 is TGTGCCAGCAGTTTACCCGACAGGGACTACCCTATGAACACTGAAGCTTTCTTT. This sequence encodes CASSLPDRDYPMNTEAFF.

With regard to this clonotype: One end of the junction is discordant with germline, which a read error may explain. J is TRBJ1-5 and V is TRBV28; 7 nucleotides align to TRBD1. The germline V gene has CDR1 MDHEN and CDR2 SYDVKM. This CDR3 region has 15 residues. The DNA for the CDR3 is TGTGCCAGCAGCCGGGACAGCCGCGAACTTCAGCCTCAGCATTTT. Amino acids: CASSRDSRELQPQHF.

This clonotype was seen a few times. CDR3 nucleotides: TGTGCCAGCAGCGTAATCCACCGGGACAGGGGGCCACCGAACACTGAAGCTTTCTTT. Its translation is CASSVIHRDRGPPNTEAFF. The gene calls are TRBV11-1 and TRBJ1-1; 12 positions agree with TRBD1. The CDR3 length is 19 residues. Germline lookup yields CDR1 SGHAT and CDR2 FQDESV (reference sequence). The ends lost 5 bases at V and 1 base at J; junction bases unmatched: 14.

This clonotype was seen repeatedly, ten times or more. The DNA for the CDR3 is TGCAGTGCTAGAGATGGGGCGGAACAAGAGACCCAGTACTTC. Its protein is CSARDGAEQETQYF. This chain connects TRBV20-1 to TRBJ2-5; D is perhaps TRBD1 (5 bases). V shed 0 bases and J shed 2 bases, with 10 bases lying between them. Germline CDR1 DFQATT, CDR2 SNEGSKA (reference sequence). This CDR3 is 14 amino acids long.